This T cell receptor beta chain was sequenced during a study of post-analysis software for immune sequencing data. Study overall: The disease courses covered relapsing-remitting, secondary progressive and progressive-relapsing multiple sclerosis.

A few counts support this clonotype. Its antigen is not identified. The CDR3 is made up of 13 amino acids. V gave up 0 bases and J gave up 8 bases, with 11 bases separating them. Germline CDR1 reads SGHRS; CDR2 reads YFSETQ. Unique molecular identifiers had been added to the TCR beta cDNA libraries. Via MiXCR, TCRdb re-called the PCR reads, giving one row per CDR3 protein. The data hold about 810,000 distinct CDR3 sequences, with around 50% observed a single time. Study-level findings and limits: The authors found that F measure strongly co-clustered same-batch samples. Comparison with controls showed significantly lower normalized Chao1 diversity in multiple sclerosis patients. About five TRBV segments, including TRBV5-6, TRBV5-1 and TRBV20-1, were more frequent in patients than controls.

The chain links TRBV5-1 to TRBJ1-2; no reliable D call. The specimen sequenced was blood. The source of this sequence is a girl aged 5 to 17 with multiple sclerosis. The CDR3 reads CASSLEGARGYTF. CDR3 nucleotide sequence: TGCGCCAGCAGCTTGGAAGGTGCCCGGGGCTACACCTTC.